This T cell receptor beta chain was captured by sequencing in a study of shared clonotypes between healthy human individuals. Produced via immunoSEQ multiplex PCR; TCRdb's table is partial and in-frame only. This table holds some 510,000 clones, approximately 85% found once. Study results and caveats: Clonotype sharing among donors was expected to depend on sequencing depth.

Regarding this clone: No antigen is known for it.

This TCR derives from a woman aged 40 to 50 in good health. Some clones in this sample may be carry-over from other donors' samples. The sequencing sample was made of PBMCs.

The CDR3 DNA is TGTGCCAGCAGCCCCGGGACAGTTGGAAACACCATATATTTT. This codes for CASSPGTVGNTIYF. The chain joins TRBV6-5 to TRBJ1-3; 7 bases line up with TRBD1. The length of the CDR3 is 14 residues. Unmatched junction bases numbered 5, after V lost 6 bases and J lost 3 bases. From germline, CDR1 is MNHEY and CDR2 SVGAGI.